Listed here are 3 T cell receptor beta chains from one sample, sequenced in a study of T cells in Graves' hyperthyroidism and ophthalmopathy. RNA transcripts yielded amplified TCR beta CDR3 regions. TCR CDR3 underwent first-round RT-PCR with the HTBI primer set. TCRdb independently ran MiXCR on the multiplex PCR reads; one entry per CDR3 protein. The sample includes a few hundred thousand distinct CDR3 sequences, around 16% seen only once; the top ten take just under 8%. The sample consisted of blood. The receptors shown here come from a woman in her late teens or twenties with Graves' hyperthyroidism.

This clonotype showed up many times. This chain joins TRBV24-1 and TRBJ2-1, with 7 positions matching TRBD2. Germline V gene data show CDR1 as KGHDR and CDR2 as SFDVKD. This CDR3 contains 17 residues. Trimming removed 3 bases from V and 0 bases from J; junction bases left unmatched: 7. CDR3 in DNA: TGTGCCACCAGTGATCCCGGGACTACCAGCTCCTACAATGAGCAGTTCTTC. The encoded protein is CATSDPGTTSSYNEQFF.

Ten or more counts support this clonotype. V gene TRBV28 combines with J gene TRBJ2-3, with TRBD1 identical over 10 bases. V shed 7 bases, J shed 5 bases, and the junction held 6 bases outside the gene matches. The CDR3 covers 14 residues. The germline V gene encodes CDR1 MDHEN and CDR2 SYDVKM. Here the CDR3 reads CASKTGGGQDTQYF. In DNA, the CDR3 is TGTGCCAGCAAGACAGGGGGCGGGCAAGATACGCAGTATTTT.

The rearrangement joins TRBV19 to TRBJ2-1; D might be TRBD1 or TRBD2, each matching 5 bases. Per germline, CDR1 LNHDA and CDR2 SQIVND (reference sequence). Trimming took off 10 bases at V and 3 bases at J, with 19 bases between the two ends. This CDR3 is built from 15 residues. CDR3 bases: TGTGCCACTAGAGGGGCAAGCGATAACTACAATGAGCAGTTCTTC. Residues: CATRGASDNYNEQFF. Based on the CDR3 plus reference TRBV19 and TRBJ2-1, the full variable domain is DGGITQSPKYLFRKEGQNVTLSCEQNLNHDAMYWYRQDPGQGLRLIYYSQIVNDFQKGDIAEGYSVSREKKESFPLTVTSAQKNPTAFYLCATRGASDNYNEQFFGPGTRLTVL.